These 19 T cell receptor beta chains share one sample of origin, sequenced in a study of blood T cell repertoires in COVID-19. Sequencing used immunoSEQ multiplex PCR; TCRdb keeps in-frame clones, though not all of them. The sample consists of a few hundred thousand clones, under 90% of them appearing once. Sequencing was carried out using PBMCs or T cells enriched from blood (not recorded which). These receptors all stem from a young man who had recovered from COVID-19.

This CDR3 is CASRGLAEDTQYF. The CDR3 DNA reads TGCGCCAGCAGGGGACTAGCGGAGGATACGCAGTATTTT. The gene calls are TRBV5-1 and TRBJ2-3, with TRBD2 matching over 11 bases. J gave up 6 bases and V 5 bases, and 2 bases lay outside the gene matches. CDR3 size: 13 residues. Germline V gene sequence: CDR1 SGHRS, CDR2 YFSETQ.

This chain joins TRBV4-1 and TRBJ2-7, with D possibly matching TRBD1 (5 bases). CDR3 size: 15 residues. V lost 1 base and J 2 bases, leaving 12 bases between the germline ends. From germline, CDR1 is MGHRA and CDR2 YSYEKL. CDR3 in amino acids: CASSQGHGATYEQYF. The CDR3 DNA follows: TGCGCCAGCAGCCAAGGGCATGGGGCTACCTACGAGCAGTACTTC.

The chain is built from TRBV24-1 and TRBJ1-5; TRBD1 agrees at 8 bases. With 2 bases clipped from V and 4 bases from J, the junction kept 6 bases outside the gene matches. In germline, CDR1 is KGHDR, CDR2 SFDVKD. This CDR3 contains 16 residues. In DNA, the CDR3 is TGTGCCACCAGTGATTCCGGACAGGGTAATAATCAGCCCCAGCATTTT. The encoded protein is CATSDSGQGNNQPQHF.

The CDR3 is CASSFPGRRAGELFF. CDR3 sequence (DNA): TGTGCCAGCAGCTTCCCTGGCAGGCGGGCCGGGGAGCTGTTTTTT. The rearrangement uses TRBV5-6 and TRBJ2-2, with a tentative D call TRBD2 (5 bases). Germline values: CDR1 SGHDT, CDR2 YYEEEE. Trimming removed 2 bases at V and 6 bases at J, with 14 bases between. The CDR3 has 15 amino acids.

The V call is TRBV29-1, the J call TRBJ1-2; perhaps TRBD1 as D (5 bases). The CDR3 spans 13 residues. Germline CDR1 reads SQVTM; CDR2 reads ANQGSEA. Trimming took 5 bases from V and 0 from J, leaving 10 bases between them. As DNA, the CDR3 is TGCAGCGTTTCCGGGACTGCTAACTATGGCTACACCTTC. Translated: CSVSGTANYGYTF.

This clone was seen once. CDR3 sequence: CASGLGTVYGYTF. The CDR3 bases are TGTGCTAGTGGTTTGGGGACAGTCTATGGCTACACCTTC. The chain carries TRBV12-5 and TRBJ1-2; weak D call: TRBD1 (6 bases). Per the germline V gene, CDR1 is LGHNT and CDR2 is FRNRAP. The germline V and J ends were trimmed by 1 base and 4 bases, with 7 bases remaining between them. The CDR3 is 13 amino acids. The full variable domain, completed using reference TRBV12-5 and TRBJ1-2, is DARVTQTPRHKVTEMGQEVTMRCQPILGHNTVFWYRQTMMQGLELLAYFRNRAPLDDSGMPKDRFSAEMPDATLATLKIQPSEPRDSAVYFCASGLGTVYGYTFGSGTRLTVV.

The chain combines TRBV19 with TRBJ1-4; D is uncertain. Trimming took 3 bases from V and 10 from J, leaving 9 bases between them. CDR1 and CDR2 from the germline V gene are LNHDA and SQIVND (reference sequence). This CDR3 is built from 12 residues. CDR3: CASSIATGKLFF. Here the CDR3 DNA reads TGTGCCAGTAGTATCGCGACGGGAAAACTGTTTTTT.

This clone was counted between two and nine times. This chain connects TRBV28 to TRBJ1-5; no clear D gene. The V end was cut by 11 bases, the J end by 2 bases, with 4 bases between. CDR3 length: 10 amino acids. Germline values: CDR1 MDHEN, CDR2 SYDVKM. CDR3 amino acids: CAAGNQPQHF. The CDR3 DNA follows: TGTGCCGCGGGCAATCAGCCCCAGCATTTT.

The chain has TRBV30 and TRBJ2-3; TRBD2 matches 11 bases. The V gene end was trimmed by 2 bases and the J gene end by 2 bases; junction bases not matched to a gene: 6. The length of the CDR3 is 16 residues. Per the germline V gene, CDR1 is GTSNPN and CDR2 is SVGIG (reference sequence). The CDR3 DNA follows: TGTGCCTGGAGTAAGGGGACTAGCGGTTCCACAGATACGCAGTATTTT. As protein: CAWSKGTSGSTDTQYF.

This clone was detected only once. The rearrangement uses TRBV4-1 and TRBJ2-7; 7 bases agree with TRBD1. CDR3 length: 15 residues. The V gene end was trimmed by 3 bases and the J gene end by 2 bases; junction bases not matched to a gene: 7. Germline CDR1 and CDR2: MGHRA and YSYEKL. The CDR3 region is CASSHSSGQTYEQYF. CDR3 bases: TGCGCCAGCAGCCACAGTTCGGGACAGACCTACGAGCAGTACTTC.

The rearrangement links TRBV6-6 to TRBJ2-7, with D perhaps TRBD1 (6 bases). Germline values: CDR1 MNHNY, CDR2 SVGAGI (reference sequence). The CDR3 contains 16 residues. Trimming cost V 6 bases and J 0 bases, with 18 bases left between them. CDR3 DNA sequence: TGTGCCAGCAGCACACCCGACAGGACGGGCTCCTACGAGCAGTACTTC. Its protein is CASSTPDRTGSYEQYF.

This clone occurred a few times. The chain uses TRBV27 and TRBJ1-4; D might be TRBD1 (5 bases). Trimming stripped 4 bases from V and 2 bases from J, with 11 bases between. From germline, CDR1 is MNHEY and CDR2 SMNVEV (reference sequence). CDR3 length equals 15 residues. The CDR3 nucleotides are TGTGCCAGCAGTTCGGGGGGGAGGACTAATGAAAAACTGTTTTTT. Amino acid sequence: CASSSGGRTNEKLFF.

The chain joins TRBV2 to TRBJ1-2, with D uncertain. The germline V and J ends were trimmed by 1 base and 1 base, with 10 bases remaining between them. CDR1 SNHLY and CDR2 FYNNEI come from the germline V gene. This CDR3 has 15 residues. CDR3 amino acids: CASSEVSPLNYGYTF. Here the CDR3 DNA reads TGTGCCAGCAGTGAAGTGAGCCCTCTTAACTATGGCTACACCTTC. Full variable domain (missing parts from reference TRBV2 and TRBJ1-2): EPEVTQTPSHQVTQMGQEVILRCVPISNHLYFYWYRQILGQKVEFLVSFYNNEISEKSEIFDDQFSVERPDGSNFTLKIRSTKLEDSAMYFCASSEVSPLNYGYTFGSGTRLTVV.

The V call is TRBV28, the J call TRBJ1-2, with TRBD1 identical over 7 bases. Germline-derived CDR1 and CDR2 are MDHEN and SYDVKM. This CDR3 spans 15 amino acids. Trimming cost V 2 bases and J 3 bases; bases outside gene matches: 6. CDR3 nucleotide sequence: TGTGCCAGCAGTTTACACAACGACAGGGACTATGGCTACACCTTC. Protein sequence: CASSLHNDRDYGYTF.

This chain joins TRBV10-3 and TRBJ2-1, with D possibly being TRBD1 (5 bases). The CDR3 is 13 residues long. Looked up from germline, CDR1 is ENHRY and CDR2 is SYGVKD. The ends were cut back, 0 bases at V and 7 bases at J, with 7 bases in the middle. CDR3 residues: CAISESKGNEQFF. DNA of the CDR3: TGTGCCATCAGTGAGTCGAAGGGGAATGAGCAGTTCTTC.

The gene calls are TRBV30 and TRBJ1-5, with 7 nucleotides matching TRBD1. CDR1 and CDR2 from the germline V gene are GTSNPN and SVGIG (reference sequence). The CDR3 extends over 17 amino acids. V was clipped by 3 bases and J by 0 bases; unmatched bases: 11. The CDR3 coding sequence is TGTGCCTGGAGCCCGACAGGGCGGTTTTATAGCAATCAGCCCCAGCATTTT. Translating it yields CAWSPTGRFYSNQPQHF. The full variable domain, rest sourced from reference TRBV30 and TRBJ1-5, is SQTIHQWPATLVQPVGSPLSLECTVEGTSNPNLYWYRQAAGRGLQLLFYSVGIGQISSEVPQNLSASRPQDRQFILSSKKLLLSDSGFYLCAWSPTGRFYSNQPQHFGDGTRLSIL.

The gene calls are TRBV4-1 and TRBJ1-2; 8 bases align to TRBD1. The CDR3 is 16 amino acids. Losses at the gene ends were 1 base for V and 5 bases for J; bases not matched to a gene: 9. The germline V gene encodes CDR1 MGHRA and CDR2 YSYEKL. The CDR3 sequence is CASSQVGRGRDYGYTF. CDR3 sequence (DNA): TGCGCCAGCAGCCAAGTTGGCAGGGGGCGCGATTATGGCTACACCTTC.

This clone was observed a few times. The rearrangement uses TRBV4-1 and TRBJ1-3; maybe TRBD1 (6 bases). This CDR3 has 15 amino acids. V was cut by 0 bases and J by 7 bases, with 13 bases left in between. Germline V gene sequence: CDR1 MGHRA, CDR2 YSYEKL. The CDR3 here is CASSQEQGDRNTIYF. The CDR3 DNA sequence: TGCGCCAGCAGCCAAGAACAGGGTGATCGGAACACCATATATTTT.

The V and J genes are TRBV24-1 and TRBJ1-2; possibly TRBD1 for D (5 bases). Trimming took 2 bases from V and 2 from J, leaving 17 bases between them. The CDR3 is 17 residues long. Germline values: CDR1 KGHDR, CDR2 SFDVKD. The CDR3 sequence is CATSDSDRASGNYGYTF. For the CDR3, the DNA is TGTGCCACCAGTGATTCAGACCGGGCCTCAGGGAACTATGGCTACACCTTC.